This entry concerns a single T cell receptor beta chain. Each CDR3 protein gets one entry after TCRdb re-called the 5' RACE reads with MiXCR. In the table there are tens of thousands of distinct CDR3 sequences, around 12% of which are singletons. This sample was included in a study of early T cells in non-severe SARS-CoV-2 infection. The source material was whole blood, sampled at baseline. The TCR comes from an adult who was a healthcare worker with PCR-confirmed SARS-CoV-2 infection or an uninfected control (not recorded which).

CDR3 sequence: CASSGARELGEQYF. CDR3 bases: TGTGCCAGCAGCGGGGCCCGGGAGCTTGGGGAGCAGTACTTC. V is TRBV9 and J is TRBJ2-7, with D possibly being TRBD2 (6 bases). Trimming stripped 3 bases from V and 7 bases from J, with 17 bases between. This CDR3 region has 14 residues. Germline V gives CDR1 SGDLS, CDR2 YYNGEE.